The sequence of this TCR beta chain was determined in a study of blood T cell repertoires in COVID-19. Overall study context: The origin of the acute and convalescent COVID-19 samples was the United States, Italy and Spain. T cells, B-cell-depleted T cells, or PBMCs provided the cDNA or gDNA that served as material.

V lost 4 bases to trimming and J lost 2 bases; unmatched junction nucleotides: 5. The CDR3 is 16 amino acids. CDR1 and CDR2 (germline): LGHNA, YNFKEQ. Per the original data handling: Amplification with reference gene primers provided the estimates of nucleated cell counts. This table comes from immunoSEQ multiplex PCR, and its TCRdb copy is limited to in-frame clones, with some not included. For V, J and clone size, that table is used; D and trimming come from the DNA. The data show 140,000 to 150,000 clones, approximately 80% seen once. The V call is TRBV4-2, the J call TRBJ1-2; 12 nucleotides match TRBD1. This sequence originates from a woman aged 50 to 60 with acute or convalescent COVID-19. The sequencing input was peripheral blood. CDR3: CASSLLGQGANYGYTF. In DNA form, the CDR3 reads TGTGCCAGCAGCCTACTGGGACAGGGGGCAAACTATGGCTACACCTTC.